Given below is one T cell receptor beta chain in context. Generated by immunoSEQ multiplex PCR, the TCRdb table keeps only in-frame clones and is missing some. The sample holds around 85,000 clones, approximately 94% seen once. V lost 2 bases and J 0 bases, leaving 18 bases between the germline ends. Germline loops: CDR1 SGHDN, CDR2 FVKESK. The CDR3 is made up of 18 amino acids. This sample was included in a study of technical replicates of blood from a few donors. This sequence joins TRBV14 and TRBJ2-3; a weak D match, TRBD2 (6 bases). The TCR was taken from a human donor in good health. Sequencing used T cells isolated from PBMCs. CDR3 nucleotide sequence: TGTGCCAGCAGCCAAAGTCTCTGGGCGGGACTTAGCACAGATACGCAGTATTTT. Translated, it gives CASSQSLWAGLSTDTQYF.